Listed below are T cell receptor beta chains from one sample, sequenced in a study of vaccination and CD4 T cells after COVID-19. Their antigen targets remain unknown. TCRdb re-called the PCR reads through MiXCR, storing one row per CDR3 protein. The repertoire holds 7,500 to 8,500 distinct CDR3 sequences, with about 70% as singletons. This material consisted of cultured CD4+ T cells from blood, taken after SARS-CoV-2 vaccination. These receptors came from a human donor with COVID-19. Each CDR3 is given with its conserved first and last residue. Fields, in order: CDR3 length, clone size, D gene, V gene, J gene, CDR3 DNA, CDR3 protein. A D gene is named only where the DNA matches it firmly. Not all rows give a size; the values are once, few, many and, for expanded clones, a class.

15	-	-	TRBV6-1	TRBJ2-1	TGTGCCAGCAGTAAACGACTAGGGTCCTACAATGAGCAGTTCTTC	CASSKRLGSYNEQFF
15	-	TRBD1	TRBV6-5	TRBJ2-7	TGTGCCAGCAGTTATTTTGGGACAGGGGCCTACGAGCAGTACTTC	CASSYFGTGAYEQYF
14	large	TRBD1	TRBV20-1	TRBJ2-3	TGCAGTGCTAGGGGGACAGGGCACACAGATACGCAGTATTTT	CSARGTGHTDTQYF
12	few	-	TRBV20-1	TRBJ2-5	TGCAGTGCTATAGGGCAGGGAGAGACCCAGTACTTC	CSAIGQGETQYF
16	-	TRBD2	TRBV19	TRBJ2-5	TGTGCCAGTAGTATCCGTAGCGGGGGGCACCAAGAGACCCAGTACTTC	CASSIRSGGHQETQYF
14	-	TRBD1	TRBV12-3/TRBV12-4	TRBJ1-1	TGTGCCAGCACCCGGGACAGTCGGAACACTGAAGCTTTCTTT	CASTRDSRNTEAFF
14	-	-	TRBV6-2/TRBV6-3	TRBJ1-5	TGTGCCAGCAGTTACTCGGGGGGGTCTCAGCCCCAGCATTTT	CASSYSGGSQPQHF
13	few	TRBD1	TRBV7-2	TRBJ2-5	TGTGCCAGCAGTAGGACAGGGCCGGCGACCCAGTACTTC	CASSRTGPATQYF
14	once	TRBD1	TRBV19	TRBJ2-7	TGTGCCAGTAGTATTCGACAGGGTAGCTACGAGCAGTACTTC	CASSIRQGSYEQYF
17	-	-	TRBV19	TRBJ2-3	TGTGCCAGTAGTATGGGTGGGCTGTTAGCCGGCACAGATACGCAGTATTTT	CASSMGGLLAGTDTQYF
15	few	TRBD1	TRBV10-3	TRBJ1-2	TGTGCCATCAGTGGTTTGGGACAGGGAAACTATGGCTACACCTTC	CAISGLGQGNYGYTF
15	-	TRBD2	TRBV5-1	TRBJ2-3	TGCGCCAGCAGCGGAAGCGGGGGGAGCACAGATACGCAGTATTTT	CASSGSGGSTDTQYF
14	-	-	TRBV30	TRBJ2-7	TGTGCCTGGAGTGGGGACATCCAAACCTACGAGCAGTACTTC	CAWSGDIQTYEQYF
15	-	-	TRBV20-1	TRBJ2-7	TGCAGTGCTAGAGATCCCTGGCAGGAGGTTGCCGAGCAGTACTTC	CSARDPWQEVAEQYF
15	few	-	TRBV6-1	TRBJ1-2	TGTGCCAGCAGTGATTCTTGGGCGGGAAACTATGGCTACACCTTC	CASSDSWAGNYGYTF
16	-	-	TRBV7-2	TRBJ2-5	TGTGCCAGCAGCGTCGGTTTAGTCCCGTACCAAGAGACCCAGTACTTC	CASSVGLVPYQETQYF
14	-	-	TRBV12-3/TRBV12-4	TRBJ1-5	TGTGCCAGCAGTAAAACAGGGATCCACCAGCCCCAGCATTTT	CASSKTGIHQPQHF
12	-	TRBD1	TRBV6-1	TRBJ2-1	TGTGCCAGCAGCCAGGGGGCTTTCGGGCAGTTCTTC	CASSQGAFGQFF
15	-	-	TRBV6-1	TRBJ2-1	TGTGCCAGCAGGAGGGGGGGTCGGGGCTACAATGAGCAGTTCTTC	CASRRGGRGYNEQFF
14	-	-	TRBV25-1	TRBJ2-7	TGTGCCAGCAGTGAACGTGGGACATCCTACGAGCAGTACTTC	CASSERGTSYEQYF
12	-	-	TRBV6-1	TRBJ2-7	TGTGCCAACAGCCCTAACAACTACGAGCAGTACTTC	CANSPNNYEQYF
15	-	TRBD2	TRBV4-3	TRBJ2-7	TGCGCCAGCAGCCACGAAACTAGCGGGGGCTACGAGCAGTACTTC	CASSHETSGGYEQYF
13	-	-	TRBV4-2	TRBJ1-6	TGTGCCAGCAGCCAAGATTGGAGGCAACCCCTCCACTTT	CASSQDWRQPLHF
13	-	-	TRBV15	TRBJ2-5	TGTGCCACCAGCAGAGATTTGCTGGAGACCCAGTACTTC	CATSRDLLETQYF
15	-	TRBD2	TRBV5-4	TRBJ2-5	TGTGCCAGCAGCTCGCTCCCGACTAGCGCGGAGACCCAGTACTTC	CASSSLPTSAETQYF
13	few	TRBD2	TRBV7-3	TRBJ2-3	TGTGCCAGCAGCCTAGCGGGGGTAGATACGCAGTATTTT	CASSLAGVDTQYF
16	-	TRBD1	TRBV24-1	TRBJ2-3	TGTGCCACCAGTGAACCCGGACAGGGTGACACAGATACGCAGTATTTT	CATSEPGQGDTDTQYF
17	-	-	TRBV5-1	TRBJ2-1	TGCGCCAGCGGACAGGGTCTCCTTAGCGGGTCCTACAATGAGCAGTTCTTC	CASGQGLLSGSYNEQFF
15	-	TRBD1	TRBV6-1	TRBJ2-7	TGTGCCAGCACCAACAGGGGGGCGAGCTCCTACGAGCAGTACTTC	CASTNRGASSYEQYF
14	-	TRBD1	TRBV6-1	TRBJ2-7	TGTGCCAGCAGTCCCCGGGACAGGGGGGGCGAGCAGTACTTC	CASSPRDRGGEQYF
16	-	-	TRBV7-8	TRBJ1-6	TGTGCCAGCAGCTCCGAGGACCCAAGGATGAATTCACCCCTCCACTTT	CASSSEDPRMNSPLHF